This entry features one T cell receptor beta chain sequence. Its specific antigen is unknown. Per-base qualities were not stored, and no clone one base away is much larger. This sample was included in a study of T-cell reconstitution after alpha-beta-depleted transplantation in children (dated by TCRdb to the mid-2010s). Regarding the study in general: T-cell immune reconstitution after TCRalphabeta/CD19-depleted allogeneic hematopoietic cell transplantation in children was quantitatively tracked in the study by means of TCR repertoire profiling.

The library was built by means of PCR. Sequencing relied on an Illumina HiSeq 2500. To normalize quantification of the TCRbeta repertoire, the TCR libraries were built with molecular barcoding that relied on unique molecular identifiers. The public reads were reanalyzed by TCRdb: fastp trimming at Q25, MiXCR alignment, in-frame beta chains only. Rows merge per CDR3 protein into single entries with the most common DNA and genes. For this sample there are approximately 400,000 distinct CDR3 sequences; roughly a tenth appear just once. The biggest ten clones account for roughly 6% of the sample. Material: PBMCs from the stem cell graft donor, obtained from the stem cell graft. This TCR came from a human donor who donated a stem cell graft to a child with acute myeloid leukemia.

The nucleotide sequence reads as follows: TGTGCCAGCAGCGCCCCCAGGGGGCCCAATGAGCAGTTCTTC. This codes for CASSAPRGPNEQFF. The sequence joins TRBV9 to TRBJ2-1; TRBD1 aligns with 8 central bases. Reading from cysteine to phenylalanine, the CDR3 counts 14 amino acids. The only DNA kept is the CDR3, 42 bases in frame from the first base. CDR1 SGDLS and CDR2 YYNGEE are derived from the germline V gene. Trimming leaves V shorter by 3 bases and J shorter by 6 bases, with the junction holding 5 bases beyond the gene matches.